This T cell receptor beta chain is from a study of Ad26.COV2.S vaccination and SARS-CoV-2 variants. Whole-study findings and limits: Placebo and vaccine recipients had non-spike TCR breadth that was similar. Total T cell responses, in the TCR breadth and depth analyses, may have been underestimated.

Measured with immunoSEQ multiplex PCR; TCRdb has only the in-frame clones, and not every one. The sample has about 350,000 clones, about 89% seen once. Turning to this clone: Its antigen is as yet unknown.

The treatment here: around 19 received Ad26.COV2.S at low or high dose, single or two shots; 5 received placebo; per-sample allocation not given. Sampling was performed 63 days after the first vaccine or placebo injection. An adult aged 18-55 years in Boston served as the donor. In the vaccine, an Ad26 vector expressed the SARS-CoV-2 spike of the Wuhan strain. The CDR3 runs to 12 residues. Germline V gives CDR1 GTSNPN, CDR2 SVGIG (reference sequence). Trimming pared 0 bases from V and 5 bases from J, leaving 6 bases between. The chain joins TRBV30 to TRBJ2-3, with a possible D match to TRBD1 (6 bases). The clonotype comes from a person aged 18-65 years who received the Ad26.COV2.S COVID-19 vaccine or a placebo. The source was peripheral blood, collected in a trial of Ad26.COV2.S vaccine versus placebo. CDR3 protein: CAWSVQGDTQYF. The CDR3 nucleotides read TGTGCCTGGAGTGTACAGGGAGATACGCAGTATTTT.